These 4 T cell receptor beta chains share one sample of origin, sequenced in a study of CD8+ T cells in alopecia areata. Following extraction, RNA underwent reverse transcription to cDNA, which served as the sequencing template. Generated by immunoSEQ multiplex PCR, the TCRdb table keeps only in-frame clones and is missing some. This table has about 190,000 clones, approximately 60% appearing once. Treatment meaning: oral pan-JAK inhibitor, 5-10 mg twice daily. The sequencing used CD4+ T cells sorted from blood, collected at week 4, from a patient treated with tofacitinib. The source is a human donor with alopecia areata.

This clone was seen more than once but under ten times. The chain has TRBV27 and TRBJ2-7, with D possibly being TRBD1 (6 bases). Looked up from germline, CDR1 is MNHEY and CDR2 is SMNVEV (reference sequence). The germline V and J ends were trimmed by 5 bases and 4 bases, with 12 bases remaining between them. The CDR3 sequence is 13 residues long. In DNA, the CDR3 is TGTGCCAGCAGTCTAATACAGGGTTACGAGCAGTACTTC. The encoded protein is CASSLIQGYEQYF.

This sequence joins TRBV30 and TRBJ2-2; possibly TRBD2 for D (5 bases). Germline lookup yields CDR1 GTSNPN and CDR2 SVGIG (reference sequence). The CDR3 covers 14 residues. V lost 7 bases to trimming and J lost 0 bases, with 12 bases between them. Here the CDR3 reads CASHRESNTGELFF. The CDR3 DNA reads as TGTGCCTCCCACCGGGAATCGAACACCGGGGAGCTGTTTTTT.

V usage is TRBV29-1 and J usage is TRBJ2-7; 10 nucleotides match TRBD1. The germline V gene encodes CDR1 SQVTM and CDR2 ANQGSEA. There are 14 residues in the CDR3. V gave up 0 bases and J gave up 13 bases; unmatched junction bases: 12. The CDR3 spells CSVEDHERDRGLYF. The CDR3, as DNA: TGCAGCGTTGAAGACCATGAAAGGGACAGGGGCCTTTACTTC.

The chain joins TRBV30 to TRBJ1-1; TRBD1 aligns across 7 bases. The CDR3 extends over 12 amino acids. Germline CDR1 GTSNPN, CDR2 SVGIG (reference sequence). After removal of 7 bases from V and 7 bases from J, the junction contained 9 bases not matched to a gene. This chain's CDR3 is CALITGQFEAFF. CDR3 coding DNA: TGTGCCTTAATAACGGGACAGTTTGAAGCTTTCTTT.